The next 30 T cell receptor beta chains were all read from a single sample in a study of cytomegalovirus exposure and HLA in healthy donors. Primers for the PCR totalled 60 Vbeta and 13 Jbeta. Sequenced by immunoSEQ multiplex PCR; TCRdb stores in-frame clones only, minus some. The data show 150,000 to 200,000 clones, about 70% seen once. The sample taken for sequencing was PBMCs. Every receptor here comes from a woman younger than 45 in good health and CMV-seronegative.

The CDR3: CSVKRGIGEQETQYF. CDR3 nucleotides: TGCAGCGTCAAGCGGGGGATTGGGGAACAAGAGACCCAGTACTTC. The V and J genes are TRBV29-1 and TRBJ2-5; 8 bases agree with TRBD2. The ends lost 6 bases at V and 2 bases at J; junction bases unmatched: 11. Germline loops: CDR1 SQVTM, CDR2 ANQGSEA. CDR3 length equals 15 residues.

This clone was seen a handful of times. This chain links TRBV6-5 with TRBJ2-5, with TRBD1 matching over 8 bases. Trimming took 7 bases from V and 3 from J; bases not matched to a gene: 7. CDR3 length equals 14 residues. Per the germline V gene, CDR1 is MNHEY and CDR2 is SVGAGI. The CDR3 loop reads CASTWTGRKETQYF. In DNA form, the CDR3 reads TGTGCCAGCACTTGGACAGGGAGGAAAGAGACCCAGTACTTC.

CDR3 protein: CASSLGVREANYGYTF. Written as DNA, the CDR3 is TGCGCCAGCAGCTTGGGGGTCCGGGAAGCTAACTATGGCTACACCTTC. The gene calls are TRBV5-1 and TRBJ1-2; D is ambiguous. Trimming cost V 0 bases and J 0 bases, with 12 bases left between them. Germline CDR1 is SGHRS and CDR2 is YFSETQ. CDR3 length equals 16 residues.

This rearrangement joins TRBV27 to TRBJ2-7; the match to TRBD1 covers 12 bases. The CDR3 is made up of 14 amino acids. The J segment lost 6 bases and the V segment lost 6 bases, leaving 6 bases of the junction unmatched. Per germline, CDR1 MNHEY and CDR2 SMNVEV (reference sequence). This CDR3 is CASRGQGAIAEQYF. The CDR3 DNA sequence: TGTGCCAGCAGGGGACAGGGGGCCATTGCCGAGCAGTACTTC.

This clone has a handful of counts. The genes are TRBV29-1 and TRBJ1-1, with TRBD1 as a possible D gene (5 bases). CDR1 and CDR2 from the germline V gene are SQVTM and ANQGSEA. The CDR3 spans 13 residues. Trimming cost V 4 bases and J 4 bases, with 13 bases left between them. The CDR3 coding sequence is TGCAGCGTTGGGGGCCCCCGGGTCACTGAAGCTTTCTTT. Translating it yields CSVGGPRVTEAFF.

The rearrangement joins TRBV16 to TRBJ1-1, with no clear D. The CDR3 spans 13 residues. Germline lookup yields CDR1 KGHSY and CDR2 FQNENV. Trimming removed 4 bases at V and 1 base at J, with 7 bases between. The CDR3 is CASSPLRNTEAFF. The CDR3 DNA reads TGTGCCAGCAGCCCCTTGAGGAACACTGAAGCTTTCTTT.

This clone occurred a few times. The rearrangement uses TRBV19 and TRBJ2-7, with TRBD2 matching 7 bases. This CDR3 has 15 residues. V trimming: 6 bases; J trimming: 3 bases; junction bases outside the gene matches: 11. CDR1 is LNHDA, CDR2 SQIVND, per germline (reference sequence). CDR3 in amino acids: CASSPGRGRDYEQYF. CDR3 nucleotides: TGTGCCAGTAGCCCAGGGAGGGGTCGAGACTACGAGCAGTACTTC.

This chain links TRBV29-1 with TRBJ2-1; perhaps TRBD2 as D (6 bases). In germline, CDR1 is SQVTM, CDR2 ANQGSEA. Trimming cost V 7 bases and J 4 bases, with 14 bases left between them. This CDR3 spans 13 amino acids. The CDR3 sequence is CSGVRGVYNEQFF. The CDR3 DNA is TGCAGCGGAGTCCGCGGGGTGTACAATGAGCAGTTCTTC.

This chain uses TRBV19 with TRBJ1-1, with 7 bases identical to TRBD1. Germline V gene lookup returns CDR1 LNHDA and CDR2 SQIVND (reference sequence). The CDR3 runs to 14 residues. The trim removed 3 bases at V and 11 bases at J, leaving 12 bases unmatched. The CDR3 loop reads CASSIRGTALRAFF. The CDR3, as DNA: TGTGCCAGTAGTATTAGAGGGACAGCTCTTAGGGCTTTCTTT.

This clone is a singleton in its sample. The chain uses TRBV7-8 and TRBJ2-2, with 10 bases that match TRBD1. This CDR3 is 18 amino acids long. The germline CDR1 and CDR2 sequences are SGHVS and FQNEAQ. J gave up 1 base and V 1 base, and 6 bases lay outside the gene matches. The CDR3 here is CASSLGEGQGKNTGELFF. The CDR3 DNA sequence: TGTGCCAGCAGCTTAGGGGAGGGACAGGGGAAGAACACCGGGGAGCTGTTTTTT.

This chain joins TRBV18 and TRBJ1-2; the D gene is possibly TRBD1 (6 bases). This CDR3 contains 17 residues. The V end was cut by 0 bases, the J end by 2 bases, with 16 bases between. From germline, CDR1 is KGHSH and CDR2 LQKENI. For the CDR3, the DNA is TGTGCCAGCTCACCACCTATACAGGGTGCGAGGAACTATGGCTACACCTTC. This gives the protein CASSPPIQGARNYGYTF.

In its sample, this clone was seen once. The V call is TRBV7-9, the J call TRBJ2-7; 9 nucleotides align to TRBD2. CDR1 and CDR2 from the germline V gene are SEHNR and FQNEAQ (reference sequence). CDR3 length equals 16 residues. The junction had 12 bases not matched to a gene; V was cut back by 5 bases and J by 4 bases. In DNA form, the CDR3 reads TGTGCCAGCAGCCCTCGTCTCGTAGCGGGAGAATACGAGCAGTACTTC. Its protein is CASSPRLVAGEYEQYF.

The V gene is TRBV27, the J gene TRBJ2-1; weak D call: TRBD2 (5 bases). Germline CDR1 MNHEY, CDR2 SMNVEV (reference sequence). The V and J ends lost 7 bases and 6 bases respectively, with 16 bases between them. The CDR3 is 14 residues long. CDR3 sequence reads: CASTQGGSSNEQFF. CDR3 bases: TGTGCCAGCACCCAAGGAGGATCGAGCAATGAGCAGTTCTTC.

In its sample, this clone was seen once. The chain joins TRBV4-3 to TRBJ2-1, with 8 bases fitting TRBD2. The CDR3 is 16 amino acids. CDR1 and CDR2 from the germline V gene are LGHNA and YSLEER. V lost 5 bases and J lost 8; bases outside the gene matches: 14. The CDR3 is CASSAQGLADWDEQFF. The CDR3 nucleotides read TGCGCCAGCAGCGCGCAAGGACTAGCTGACTGGGATGAGCAGTTCTTC.

This clone was seen a single time. The V and J genes are TRBV19 and TRBJ1-2; D is unclear. Germline CDR1 is LNHDA and CDR2 is SQIVND (reference sequence). The CDR3 length is 14 residues. Deletions cut 1 base from V and 4 bases from J, with 10 bases between. CDR3 sequence (DNA): TGTGCCAGTAGTATAGGAGGCAGCTTCTATGGCTACACCTTC. Its translation: CASSIGGSFYGYTF.

DNA of the CDR3: TGCGCCAGCAGTGAGTCGAATAGCCCTGAAGCTTTCTTT. Residues: CASSESNSPEAFF. J is TRBJ1-1 and V is TRBV10-1; D remains unclear. The CDR3 consists of 13 residues. Germline assignment: CDR1 WNHNN and CDR2 SYGVQD (reference sequence). The V and J ends lost 0 bases and 6 bases respectively, with 8 bases between them.

The rearrangement uses TRBV18 and TRBJ1-1; 7 bases map to TRBD1. CDR3 length equals 14 residues. From germline, CDR1 is KGHSH and CDR2 LQKENI. V lost 3 bases, J lost 0 bases, and 1 base stayed unmatched. CDR3 nucleotides: TGTGCCAGCTCACCTGACAGGGTGAACACTGAAGCTTTCTTT. It encodes CASSPDRVNTEAFF.

This chain uses TRBV14 with TRBJ2-3, with D tentatively TRBD2 (6 bases). Germline V lookup: CDR1 SGHDN, CDR2 FVKESK. The CDR3 consists of 17 residues. The V end was cut by 3 bases, the J end by 3 bases, with 19 bases between. The CDR3 DNA sequence: TGTGCCAGCAGCCACCTAACTCCGGGACTCGGAACAGATACGCAGTATTTT. Protein: CASSHLTPGLGTDTQYF. Drawing the rest from reference TRBV14 and TRBJ2-3, the complete variable domain is EAGVTQFPSHSVIEKGQTVTLRCDPISGHDNLYWYRRVMGKEIKFLLHFVKESKQDESGMPNNRFLAERTGGTYSTLKVQPAELEDSGVYFCASSHLTPGLGTDTQYFGPGTRLTVL.

This clone is a singleton in its sample. This rearrangement joins TRBV7-2 to TRBJ2-1; no reliable D call. Germline values: CDR1 SGHTA, CDR2 FQGNSA. Trimming took off 5 bases at V and 0 bases at J, with 5 bases between the two ends. This CDR3 region has 13 residues. This chain's CDR3 is CASSPLSYNEQFF. The CDR3 region has the DNA TGTGCCAGCAGCCCCCTCTCCTACAATGAGCAGTTCTTC.

V usage is TRBV9 and J usage is TRBJ2-5, with 8 bases that match TRBD2. This CDR3 is built from 13 residues. Germline assignment: CDR1 SGDLS and CDR2 YYNGEE. V shed 8 bases and J 4 bases; nucleotides not matched to a gene: 7. The DNA of the CDR3 is TGTGCCAGTACCCCGGGGGGGTTAGAGACCCAGTACTTC. Translating it yields CASTPGGLETQYF.

The gene calls are TRBV19 and TRBJ2-7; perhaps TRBD1 as D (6 bases). V was cut by 7 bases and J by 4 bases, with 17 bases left in between. The CDR3 has 14 residues. Germline V gives CDR1 LNHDA, CDR2 SQIVND (reference sequence). The CDR3 DNA reads TGTGCCAGTATGTTGAGGACAGAACATTACGAGCAGTACTTC. Its protein is CASMLRTEHYEQYF. Based on the CDR3 plus reference TRBV19 and TRBJ2-7, the full variable domain is DGGITQSPKYLFRKEGQNVTLSCEQNLNHDAMYWYRQDPGQGLRLIYYSQIVNDFQKGDIAEGYSVSREKKESFPLTVTSAQKNPTAFYLCASMLRTEHYEQYFGPGTRLTVT.

The gene calls are TRBV14 and TRBJ2-7; D ambiguous. V lost 3 bases to trimming and J lost 0 bases, with 9 bases between them. This CDR3 contains 14 residues. Germline V gives CDR1 SGHDN, CDR2 FVKESK. CDR3 sequence (DNA): TGTGCCAGCAGCCACCAACTATTCTCCTACGAGCAGTACTTC. Translation: CASSHQLFSYEQYF.

This clone was seen more than once but under ten times. J is TRBJ2-3 and V is TRBV19; tentatively, D is TRBD1 (5 bases). The CDR3 is 15 residues long. V was trimmed by 1 base and J by 2 bases, leaving 10 bases between them. Germline loops: CDR1 LNHDA, CDR2 SQIVND (reference sequence). The CDR3, as DNA: TGTGCCAGTAGTATAGGACCGACAGTCACAGATACGCAGTATTTT. This encodes CASSIGPTVTDTQYF.

This clone was detected only a few times. The DNA of the CDR3 is TGCAGTGCTAGTCCTCCAGATACGCAGTATTTT. Translated, it gives CSASPPDTQYF. The chain recombines TRBV20-1 with TRBJ2-3; D remains ambiguous. Trimming took 3 bases from V and 4 from J, leaving 5 bases between them. This CDR3 has 11 residues. CDR1 is DFQATT and CDR2 is SNEGSKA in the germline V gene (reference sequence).

The rearrangement links TRBV15 to TRBJ2-3, with a possible D match to TRBD2 (6 bases). Trimming removed 1 base from V and 1 base from J, with 9 bases in between. Looked up from germline, CDR1 is LNHNV and CDR2 is YYDKDF (reference sequence). The CDR3 sequence is 15 residues long. Written as DNA, the CDR3 is TGTGCCACCAGCAGAGGCCCGGGGGGCACAGATACGCAGTATTTT. This codes for CATSRGPGGTDTQYF.

In nucleotides, the CDR3 is TGTGCCAGCAGCTTAGATGGAGGGTGGGAAAACATTCAGTACTTC. Protein: CASSLDGGWENIQYF. The rearrangement uses TRBV7-9 and TRBJ2-4; the D gene is possibly TRBD2 (6 bases). Looked up from germline, CDR1 is SEHNR and CDR2 is FQNEAQ (reference sequence). V was shortened by 1 base and J by 5 bases, with 12 bases between the two germline ends. The CDR3 spans 15 residues.

This clone came up once. This rearrangement joins TRBV19 to TRBJ1-2, with D perhaps TRBD1 (5 bases). The CDR3 length is 14 residues. V was trimmed by 5 bases and J by 6 bases, leaving 16 bases between them. The germline gives CDR1 LNHDA, CDR2 SQIVND (reference sequence). The DNA of the CDR3 is TGTGCCAGTAGTGTCGGAGGGGAATTCCATGGCTACACCTTC. Translated: CASSVGGEFHGYTF.

V gene TRBV4-2 combines with J gene TRBJ2-1, with 8 bases lining up with TRBD2. CDR3 length equals 16 residues. J lost 2 bases, V lost 2 bases, and 5 bases had no gene match. Germline values: CDR1 LGHNA, CDR2 YNFKEQ. The CDR3 sequence is CASSQIAGYPYNEQFF. The DNA for the CDR3 is TGTGCCAGCAGCCAAATAGCGGGATACCCCTACAATGAGCAGTTCTTC.

This clone appeared a few times. This chain uses TRBV4-1 with TRBJ2-7; the D is unclear. The ends were cut back, 1 base at V and 0 bases at J, with 10 bases in the middle. Looked up from germline, CDR1 is MGHRA and CDR2 is YSYEKL. The CDR3 loop spans 15 amino acids. The CDR3 is CASSQAVTLSYEQYF. Here the CDR3 DNA reads TGCGCCAGCAGCCAAGCGGTCACCCTCTCCTACGAGCAGTACTTC.

The V and J genes are TRBV27 and TRBJ1-5; 10 positions match TRBD1. From germline, CDR1 is MNHEY and CDR2 SMNVEV (reference sequence). The J segment lost 6 bases and the V segment lost 5 bases, leaving 10 bases of the junction unmatched. This CDR3 spans 16 amino acids. The CDR3 here is CASSPKTGGIGQPQHF. Here the CDR3 DNA reads TGTGCCAGCAGTCCCAAGACAGGGGGCATCGGTCAGCCCCAGCATTTT.